This TCR beta chain was observed in a study of tumor-infiltrating lymphocytes in glioblastoma multiforme (dated by TCRdb to about 2017). Regarding the complete study: To test whether intratumoral genomic heterogeneity fosters TIL diversity, the study jointly examined somatic mutations, TIL diversity and immune response activity.

TCRB libraries were built from RNA via three nested multiplex PCR rounds using a modified ARM-PCR protocol with multiple V-beta primers and a C-beta primer. ProtoScript II Reverse Transcriptase and a C-beta primer were used to synthesize TCRB-specific cDNA from around 0.48 ug total RNA. For the TCRB libraries, no unique molecular identifiers were described. In the third PCR, barcodes and adapters were added over around 25 cycles with Deep VentR (exo-) polymerase, and the 250-500 bp bands were then gel purified. An Illumina HiSeq 2500 was used to sequence the TCRB libraries with 250 bp paired-end reads. On the study's bioinformatics: Reads were cleaned with Trimmomatic, merged with FLASH, assigned V, D and J segments with MiGEC, and analyzed with VDJtools. The Shannon-Wiener diversity index, calculated using VDJtools, was used to quantify repertoire diversity. In-frame beta chains were kept once TCRdb had trimmed the public reads at Q25 with fastp and called clones with MiXCR. Each entry merges the rows of one CDR3 protein and shows their most common DNA and genes. Here the V and J calls rest on TCRdb's processing, not on the authors' analysis. The sample has 25,000 to 35,000 distinct CDR3 sequences on record, roughly 64% of them singletons. Around a third of the sample rests with the top ten.

A word on this clonotype: Its antigen is not yet known. Its ends do not fully match the called genes, so a read error is possible.

The AllPrep DNA/RNA mini kit was used to purify genomic DNA and total RNA at the same time from each of the ten or so tumor samples. Every RNA sample had an OD 260/280 ratio above 1.9 and an RNA integrity number above 6.5. The CDR3, cysteine through phenylalanine, is 13 amino acids long. Only the CDR3 DNA stays, 39 bases, in frame from base 1. For CDR1 and CDR2, the germline V gene (reference sequence) lists WNHNN and SYGVQD. Here is what the overall study found, with its caveats: Only one glioblastoma patient was included in the TCR and somatic mutation analysis, limiting generalizability. Clone frequencies may be distorted by RNA-based TCR sequencing because unequal numbers of TCR transcripts are carried by T cells. T cells were not sorted into functional subsets, and such sorting was noted by the authors as a future improvement.

Recombination linked TRBV10-1 to TRBJ2-2; the D gene is perhaps TRBD2, from 5 matching bases. This clonotype was obtained from a male donor with glioblastoma. The sequenced sample consisted of brain tumor tissue. Read as DNA, the sequence is TGCGCCAGCAGTGGGGGTAGCGCCGGGGAGCCGTTTTTT. Protein translation: CASSGGSAGEPFF.